This TCR beta chain originates from a study of CD8 T cells in ankylosing spondylitis. Findings of the study overall: Earlier reports found some motif variants in synovial fluid and blood in reactive arthritis. Clones linked to disease were reported to show significant enrichment in matched ankylosing spondylitis synovial fluid.

This clonotype was seen repeatedly, ten times or more. Its antigen remains unidentified. TCRdb processed the 5' RACE reads anew with MiXCR; each CDR3 protein has one entry. The repertoire consists of roughly 180,000 distinct CDR3 sequences, with around 9.6% occurring once and the leading ten covering roughly 16%. This receptor was obtained from a female donor with ankylosing spondylitis or in good health (not recorded which). Input material: blood, either unsorted or a sorted T cell fraction (not recorded which).

This CDR3 reads CASSSQANYEQYF. CDR3 sequence (DNA): TGTGCCAGCAGCTCACAGGCGAACTACGAGCAGTACTTC. This chain joins TRBV7-9 and TRBJ2-7; perhaps TRBD1 as D (5 bases). Germline V lookup: CDR1 SEHNR, CDR2 FQNEAQ (reference sequence). Trimming stripped 4 bases from V and 3 bases from J, with 10 bases between. The CDR3 length is 13 residues. The entire variable domain, with the rest obtained from reference TRBV7-9 and TRBJ2-7, is as follows: DTGVSQNPRHKITKRGQNVTFRCDPISEHNRLYWYRQTLGQGPEFLTYFQNEAQLEKSRLLSDRFSAERPKGSFSTLEIQRTEQGDSAMYLCASSSQANYEQYFGPGTRLTVT.